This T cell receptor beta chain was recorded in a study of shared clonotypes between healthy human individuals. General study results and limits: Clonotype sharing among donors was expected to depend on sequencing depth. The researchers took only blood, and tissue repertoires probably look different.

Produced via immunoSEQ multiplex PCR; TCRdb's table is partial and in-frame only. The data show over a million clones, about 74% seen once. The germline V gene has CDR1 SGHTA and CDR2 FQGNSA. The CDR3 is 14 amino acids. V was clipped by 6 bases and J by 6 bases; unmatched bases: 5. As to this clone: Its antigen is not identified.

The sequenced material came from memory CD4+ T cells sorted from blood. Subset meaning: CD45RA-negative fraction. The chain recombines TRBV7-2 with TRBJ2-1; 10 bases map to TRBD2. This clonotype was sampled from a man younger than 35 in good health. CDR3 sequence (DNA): TGTGCCAGCAGGCGAACTAGCGGGACCAATGAGCAGTTCTTC. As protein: CASRRTSGTNEQFF.